Listed below are T cell receptor beta chains from one sample, sequenced in a study of blood T cell repertoires in COVID-19. The table came from immunoSEQ multiplex PCR; TCRdb's copy has only in-frame clones and leaves some out. The top ten hold around 2.1% of the sample, which has 250,000 or so clones, about 82% seen once. Sequencing was done on a sample of PBMCs or T cells enriched from blood (not recorded which). The origin of the receptors is a woman in her 50s who had recovered from COVID-19. Both conserved end residues are part of each CDR3. A D gene is named only where the DNA matches it firmly. The listing skips clone size in some rows; elsewhere it reads once, few, many or a size class.

>TRBJ2-4|.|TRBV5-1|.
CASSLGLETLAKNIQYF
TGCGCCAGCAGCTTGGGACTAGAGACCCTAGCCAAAAACATTCAGTACTTC
>TRBJ1-1|.|TRBV7-2|.
CASSLGGILNTEAFF
TGTGCCAGCAGCTTAGGCGGGATCCTGAACACTGAAGCTTTCTTT
>TRBJ2-7|TRBD1|TRBV19|.
CASSPASGQGRYEQYF
TGTGCCAGTAGCCCGGCCTCGGGACAGGGGAGGTACGAGCAGTACTTC
>TRBJ1-1|TRBD1|TRBV2|.
CASSEDGQGATEAFF
TGTGCCAGCAGTGAAGACGGACAGGGGGCCACTGAAGCTTTCTTT
>TRBJ2-4|TRBD1|TRBV27|once
CASSQGVTVNIQYF
TGTGCCAGCAGTCAGGGGGTTACAGTAAACATTCAGTACTTC
>TRBJ2-3|TRBD2|TRBV19|.
CASSIDLGRGGRSDTQYF
TGTGCCAGTAGTATAGATCTTGGGCGGGGGGGCCGGTCAGATACGCAGTATTTT
>TRBJ2-3|.|TRBV7-2|.
CASSFGVPDTQYF
TGTGCCAGCAGTTTTGGAGTGCCAGATACGCAGTATTTT
>TRBJ2-1|TRBD1|TRBV5-4|.
CASSPRQGASYNEQFF
TGTGCCAGCAGCCCCCGCCAGGGGGCCTCCTACAATGAGCAGTTCTTC
>TRBJ1-1|.|TRBV30|.
CAWSGARGTEAFF
TGTGCCTGGAGTGGGGCAAGGGGCACTGAAGCTTTCTTT
>TRBJ1-5|TRBD1|TRBV6-2/TRBV6-3|.
CASSYQRQGREPQHF
TGTGCCAGCAGTTACCAAAGACAGGGGAGAGAGCCCCAGCATTTT
>TRBJ1-1|.|TRBV3-1/TRBV3-2|once
CASSQNRKGGEAFF
TGTGCCAGCAGCCAGAACAGGAAAGGGGGTGAAGCTTTCTTT
>TRBJ1-2|TRBD1|TRBV7-2|.
CASSSDREGGYTF
TGTGCCAGCAGCTCTGACAGGGAAGGCGGCTACACCTTC
>TRBJ1-1|.|TRBV10-3|.
CAIKPTGGNTEAFF
TGTGCCATCAAACCGACCGGCGGGAACACTGAAGCTTTCTTT
>TRBJ2-2|TRBD2|TRBV7-9|.
CASSFVPGLVPGELFF
TGTGCCAGCAGCTTTGTGCCGGGACTAGTCCCCGGGGAGCTGTTTTTT
>TRBJ1-2|.|TRBV11-2|.
CASSDRQAPDYGYTF
TGTGCCAGCAGCGACAGACAGGCTCCAGACTATGGCTACACCTTC
>TRBJ2-2|TRBD1|TRBV5-5|.
CASSFRRGQGVRTGELFF
TGTGCCAGCAGCTTTAGGCGAGGACAGGGGGTTCGGACCGGGGAGCTGTTTTTT
>TRBJ2-1|TRBD2|TRBV6-6|.
CASSYTSGGGFF
TGTGCCAGCAGTTACACTAGCGGAGGGGGGTTCTTC
>TRBJ2-1|.|TRBV4-3|.
CASSQVSWLAGNEQFF
TGCGCCAGCAGCCAAGTCTCTTGGCTAGCAGGCAATGAGCAGTTCTTC
>TRBJ1-1|.|TRBV6-5|.
CASSPPRDRTEAFF
TGTGCCAGCAGTCCTCCCAGGGATCGCACTGAAGCTTTCTTT
>TRBJ1-2|TRBD1|TRBV7-3|few
CASSFRQGDGYTF
TGTGCCAGCAGCTTCAGACAGGGGGATGGCTACACCTTC
>TRBJ2-3|.|TRBV4-3|.
CASSQEGRGADTQYF
TGCGCCAGCAGCCAAGAGGGCAGGGGTGCAGATACGCAGTATTTT
>TRBJ1-1|.|TRBV11-2|.
CASSFRTGIGTEAFF
TGTGCCAGCAGCTTTAGGACGGGGATTGGGACTGAAGCTTTCTTT